Listed here are 2 T cell receptor beta chains from one sample, sequenced in a study of T cells in Graves' hyperthyroidism and ophthalmopathy. Researchers took RNA transcripts and amplified the TCR beta CDR3 regions from them. When the TCR CDR3 underwent first-round RT-PCR, the HTBI primer set was used. TCRdb reprocessed the multiplex PCR reads with MiXCR, giving one entry per CDR3 protein. The sample consists of some 580,000 distinct CDR3 sequences, around 16% of them appearing once. Sequences were obtained from blood. The source is a middle-aged woman with Graves' ophthalmopathy.

This clonotype has a count of ten or more. The chain is built from TRBV14 and TRBJ2-3, with D tentatively TRBD1 (6 bases). CDR3 length equals 15 residues. V was pared by 1 base and J by 7 bases, with 15 bases between. Per germline, CDR1 SGHDN and CDR2 FVKESK. The CDR3 nucleotides are TGTGCCAGCAGCCAAGCGGGACATGTCGTGTATACGCAGTATTTT. This gives the protein CASSQAGHVVYTQYF. Complete variable domain (other parts from reference TRBV14 and TRBJ2-3): EAGVTQFPSHSVIEKGQTVTLRCDPISGHDNLYWYRRVMGKEIKFLLHFVKESKQDESGMPNNRFLAERTGGTYSTLKVQPAELEDSGVYFCASSQAGHVVYTQYFGPGTRLTVL.

This clonotype was counted at least ten times. The CDR3 bases are TGTGCCAGCAGTGGATCGAGCAATAGCAATCAGCCCCAGCATTTT. Amino acids: CASSGSSNSNQPQHF. This chain links TRBV2 with TRBJ1-5; D remains unclear. The ends were cut back, 4 bases at V and 0 bases at J, with 10 bases in the middle. This CDR3 comprises 15 residues. Germline loops: CDR1 SNHLY, CDR2 FYNNEI.